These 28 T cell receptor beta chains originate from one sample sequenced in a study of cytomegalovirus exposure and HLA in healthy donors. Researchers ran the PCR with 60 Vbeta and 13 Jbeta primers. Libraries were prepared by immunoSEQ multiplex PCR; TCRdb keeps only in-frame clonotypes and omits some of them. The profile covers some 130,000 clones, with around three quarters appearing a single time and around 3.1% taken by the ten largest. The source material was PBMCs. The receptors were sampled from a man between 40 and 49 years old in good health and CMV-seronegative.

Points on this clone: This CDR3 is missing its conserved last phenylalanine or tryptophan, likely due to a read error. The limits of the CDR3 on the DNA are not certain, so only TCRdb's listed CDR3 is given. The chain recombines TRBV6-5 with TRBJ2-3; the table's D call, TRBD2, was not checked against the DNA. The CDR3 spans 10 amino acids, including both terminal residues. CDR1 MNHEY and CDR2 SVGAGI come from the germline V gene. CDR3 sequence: CASSFRDYLL.

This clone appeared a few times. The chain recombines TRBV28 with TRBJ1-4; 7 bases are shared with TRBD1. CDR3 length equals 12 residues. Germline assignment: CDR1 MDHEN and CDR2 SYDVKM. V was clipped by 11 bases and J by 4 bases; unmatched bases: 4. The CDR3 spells CALGQLNEKLFF. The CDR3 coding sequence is TGTGCCCTGGGACAGCTTAATGAAAAACTGTTTTTT.

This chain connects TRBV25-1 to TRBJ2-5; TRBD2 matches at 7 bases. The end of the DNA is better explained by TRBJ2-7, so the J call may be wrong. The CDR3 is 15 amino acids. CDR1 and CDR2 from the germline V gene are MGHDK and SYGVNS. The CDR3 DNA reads TGTGCCAGCAGTGAATCCGGACTAGAGCTCTACGAGCAGTACTTC. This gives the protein CASSESGLELYEQYF.

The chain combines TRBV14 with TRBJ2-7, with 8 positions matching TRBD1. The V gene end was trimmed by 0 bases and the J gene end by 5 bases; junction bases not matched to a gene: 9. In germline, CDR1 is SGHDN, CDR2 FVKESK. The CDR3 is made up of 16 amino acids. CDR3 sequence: CASSQEVRGLNNEQYF. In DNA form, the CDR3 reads TGTGCCAGCAGCCAAGAAGTCAGGGGGCTAAATAACGAGCAGTACTTC.

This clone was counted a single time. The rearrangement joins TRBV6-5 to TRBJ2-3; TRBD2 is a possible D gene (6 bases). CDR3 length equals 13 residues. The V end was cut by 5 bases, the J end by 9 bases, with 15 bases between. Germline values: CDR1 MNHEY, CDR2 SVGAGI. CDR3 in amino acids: CASSTTGAQTQYF. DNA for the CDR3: TGTGCCAGCAGTACAACGGGAGCCCAGACGCAGTATTTT.

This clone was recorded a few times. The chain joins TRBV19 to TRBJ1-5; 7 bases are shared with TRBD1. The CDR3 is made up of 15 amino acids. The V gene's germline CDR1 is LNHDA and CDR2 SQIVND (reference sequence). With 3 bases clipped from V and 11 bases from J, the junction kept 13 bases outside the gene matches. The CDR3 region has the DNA TGTGCCAGTAGTATCGGCGGGACAGTGGAGGTGGCCCAGCATTTT. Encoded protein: CASSIGGTVEVAQHF.

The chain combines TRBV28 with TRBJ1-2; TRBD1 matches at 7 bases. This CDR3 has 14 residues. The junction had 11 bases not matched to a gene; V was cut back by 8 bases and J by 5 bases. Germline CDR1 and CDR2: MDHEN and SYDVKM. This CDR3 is CASSIGQAVYGYTF. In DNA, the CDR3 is TGTGCCAGCTCCATAGGACAGGCAGTATATGGCTACACCTTC.

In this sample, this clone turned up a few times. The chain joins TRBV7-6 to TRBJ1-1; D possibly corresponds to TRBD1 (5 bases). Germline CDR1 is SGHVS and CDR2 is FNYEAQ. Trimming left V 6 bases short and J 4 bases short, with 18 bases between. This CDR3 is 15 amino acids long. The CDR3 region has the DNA TGTGCCAGCAGAAGGGAGGCGGGGGGGTTCACTGAAGCTTTCTTT. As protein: CASRREAGGFTEAFF. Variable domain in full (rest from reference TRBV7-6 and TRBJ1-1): GAGVSQSPRYKVTKRGQDVALRCDPISGHVSLYWYRQALGQGPEFLTYFNYEAQQDKSGLPNDRFSAERPEGSISTLTIQRTEQRDSAMYRCASRREAGGFTEAFFGQGTRLTVV.

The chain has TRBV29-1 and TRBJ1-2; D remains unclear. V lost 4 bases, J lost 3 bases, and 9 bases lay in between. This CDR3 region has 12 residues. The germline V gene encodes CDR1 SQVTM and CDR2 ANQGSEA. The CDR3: CSVGDMDYGYTF. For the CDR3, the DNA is TGCAGCGTTGGCGATATGGACTATGGCTACACCTTC.

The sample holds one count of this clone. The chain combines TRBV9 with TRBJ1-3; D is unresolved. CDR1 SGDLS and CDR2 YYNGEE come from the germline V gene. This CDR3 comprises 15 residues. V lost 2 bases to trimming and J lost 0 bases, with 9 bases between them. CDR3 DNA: TGTGCCAGCAGCGTGTTTGGACTCTCTGGAAACACCATATATTTT. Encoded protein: CASSVFGLSGNTIYF.

The CDR3 reads CASSQEASGRVEEQFF. The DNA of the CDR3 is TGCGCCAGCAGCCAAGAAGCTAGCGGGAGGGTGGAAGAGCAGTTCTTC. The V call is TRBV4-3, the J call TRBJ2-1; 12 bases are shared with TRBD2. Trimming removed 0 bases from V and 10 bases from J; junction bases left unmatched: 7. Germline V lookup: CDR1 LGHNA, CDR2 YSLEER. This CDR3 region has 16 residues.

For the CDR3, the DNA is TGTGCCAGCAGTCAGGGAGGGGGGAGCTCCTACAATGAGCAGTTCTTC. This gives the protein CASSQGGGSSYNEQFF. This rearrangement joins TRBV7-6 to TRBJ2-1, with a weak D call TRBD2 (7 bases). Germline V lookup: CDR1 SGHVS, CDR2 FNYEAQ. There are 16 residues in the CDR3. V dropped 6 bases and J dropped 0 bases, with 15 bases sitting between them.

The CDR3 nucleotides read TGTGCCACCAGCCGGGGGGGCTCGGAAGAGACCCAGTACTTC. Translated: CATSRGGSEETQYF. The chain couples TRBV15 to TRBJ2-5; 8 positions agree with TRBD2. The germline gives CDR1 LNHNV, CDR2 YYDKDF (reference sequence). The CDR3 is made up of 14 amino acids. V shed 5 bases, J shed 3 bases, and the junction held 5 bases outside the gene matches.

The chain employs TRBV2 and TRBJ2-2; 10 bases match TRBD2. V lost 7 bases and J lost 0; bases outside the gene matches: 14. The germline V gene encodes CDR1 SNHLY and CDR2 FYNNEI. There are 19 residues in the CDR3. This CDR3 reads CASIPVPKGLASNTGELFF. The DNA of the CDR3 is TGTGCCAGCATCCCCGTTCCCAAGGGACTAGCGTCGAACACCGGGGAGCTGTTTTTT.

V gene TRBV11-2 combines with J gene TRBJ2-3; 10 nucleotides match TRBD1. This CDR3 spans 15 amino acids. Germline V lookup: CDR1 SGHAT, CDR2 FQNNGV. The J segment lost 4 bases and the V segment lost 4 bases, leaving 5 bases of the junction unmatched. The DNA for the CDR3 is TGTGCCAGCAGCTACATCGGACAGGGGGCAGATACGCAGTATTTT. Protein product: CASSYIGQGADTQYF.

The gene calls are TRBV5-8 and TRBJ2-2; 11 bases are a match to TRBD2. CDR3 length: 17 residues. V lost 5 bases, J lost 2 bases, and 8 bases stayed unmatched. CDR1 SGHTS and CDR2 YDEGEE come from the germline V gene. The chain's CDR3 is CASSFTGTSGNTGELFF. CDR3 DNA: TGTGCCAGCAGTTTTACCGGGACTAGCGGTAACACCGGGGAGCTGTTTTTT.

The CDR3 protein is CASSQVSDSYNEQFF. The CDR3 nucleotides are TGTGCCAGCAGCCAAGTCTCAGACTCCTACAATGAGCAGTTCTTC. The V gene is TRBV4-2, the J gene TRBJ2-1; D not certain. Germline CDR1 is LGHNA and CDR2 is YNFKEQ. The CDR3 is 15 residues long. V gave up 1 base and J gave up 0 bases, with 7 bases separating them.

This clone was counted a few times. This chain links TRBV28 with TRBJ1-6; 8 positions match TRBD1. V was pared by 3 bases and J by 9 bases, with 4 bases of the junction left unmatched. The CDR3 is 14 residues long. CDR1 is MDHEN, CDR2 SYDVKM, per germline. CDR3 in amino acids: CASSFPRGLSPLHF. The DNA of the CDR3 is TGTGCCAGCAGTTTCCCCAGGGGGCTTTCACCCCTCCACTTT.

The CDR3, as DNA: TGTGCCAGCAGGGCTCAGACAGGGAGGGAGCAGTACTTC. It is translated as CASRAQTGREQYF. The J gene is TRBJ2-7, the V gene TRBV6-1, with a weak D call TRBD1 (7 bases). The V gene lost 6 bases and the J gene lost 7 bases, with 16 bases spanning the gap. CDR3 length: 13 residues. Germline values: CDR1 MNHNS, CDR2 SASEGT.

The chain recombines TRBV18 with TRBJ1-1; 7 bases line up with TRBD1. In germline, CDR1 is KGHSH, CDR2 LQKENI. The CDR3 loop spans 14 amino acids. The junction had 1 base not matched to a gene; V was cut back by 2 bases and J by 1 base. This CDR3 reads CASSPRDRNTEAFF. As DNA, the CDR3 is TGTGCCAGCTCACCAAGGGACAGGAACACTGAAGCTTTCTTT.

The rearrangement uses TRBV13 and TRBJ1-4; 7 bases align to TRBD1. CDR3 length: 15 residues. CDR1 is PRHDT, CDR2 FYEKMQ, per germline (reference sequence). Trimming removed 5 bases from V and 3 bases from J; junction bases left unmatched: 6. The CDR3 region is CASSLRQGPNEKLFF. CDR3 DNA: TGTGCCAGCAGCCTACGACAGGGTCCTAATGAAAAACTGTTTTTT.

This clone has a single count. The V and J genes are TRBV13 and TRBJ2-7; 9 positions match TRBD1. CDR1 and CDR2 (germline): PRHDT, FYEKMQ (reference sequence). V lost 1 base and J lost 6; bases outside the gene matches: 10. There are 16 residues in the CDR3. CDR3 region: CASSLEGTGPFGEQYF. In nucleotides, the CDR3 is TGTGCCAGCAGCTTAGAGGGGACAGGGCCCTTCGGCGAGCAGTACTTC.

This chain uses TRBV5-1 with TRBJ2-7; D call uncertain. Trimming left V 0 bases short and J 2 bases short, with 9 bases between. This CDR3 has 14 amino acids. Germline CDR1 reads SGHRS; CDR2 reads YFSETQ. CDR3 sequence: CASSLDYIAYEQYF. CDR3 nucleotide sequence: TGCGCCAGCAGCTTGGACTACATCGCCTACGAGCAGTACTTC.

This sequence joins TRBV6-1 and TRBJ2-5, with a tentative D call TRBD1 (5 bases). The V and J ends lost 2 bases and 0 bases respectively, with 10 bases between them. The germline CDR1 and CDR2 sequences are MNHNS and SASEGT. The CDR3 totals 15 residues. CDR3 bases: TGTGCCAGCAGTGAATCAGGGATCCACCAAGAGACCCAGTACTTC. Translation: CASSESGIHQETQYF.

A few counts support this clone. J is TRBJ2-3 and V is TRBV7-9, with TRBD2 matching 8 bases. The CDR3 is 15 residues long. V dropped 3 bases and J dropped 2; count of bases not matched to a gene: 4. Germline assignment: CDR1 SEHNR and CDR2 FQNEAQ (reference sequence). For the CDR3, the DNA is TGTGCCAGCAGCTTCCGGGGGGGGAACACAGATACGCAGTATTTT. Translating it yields CASSFRGGNTDTQYF. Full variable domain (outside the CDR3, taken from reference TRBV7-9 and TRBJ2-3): DTGVSQNPRHKITKRGQNVTFRCDPISEHNRLYWYRQTLGQGPEFLTYFQNEAQLEKSRLLSDRFSAERPKGSFSTLEIQRTEQGDSAMYLCASSFRGGNTDTQYFGPGTRLTVL.

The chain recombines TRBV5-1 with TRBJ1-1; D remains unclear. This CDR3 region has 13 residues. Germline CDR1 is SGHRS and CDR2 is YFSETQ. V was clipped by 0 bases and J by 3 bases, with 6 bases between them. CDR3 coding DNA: TGCGCCAGCAGCTTGGAACAGTACACTGAAGCTTTCTTT. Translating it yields CASSLEQYTEAFF.

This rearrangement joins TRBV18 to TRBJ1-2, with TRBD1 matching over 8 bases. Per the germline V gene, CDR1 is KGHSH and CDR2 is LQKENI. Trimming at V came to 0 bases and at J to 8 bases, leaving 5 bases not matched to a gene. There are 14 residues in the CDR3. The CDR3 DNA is TGTGCCAGCTCACCACCTGGACAGGGTGGAGGCTACACCTTC. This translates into CASSPPGQGGGYTF.

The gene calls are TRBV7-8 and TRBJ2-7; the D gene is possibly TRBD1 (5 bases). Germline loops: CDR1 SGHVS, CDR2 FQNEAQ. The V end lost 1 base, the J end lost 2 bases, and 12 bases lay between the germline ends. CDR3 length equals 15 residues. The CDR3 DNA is TGTGCCAGCAGCTTAGGCCCTGACAGAACCTACGAGCAGTACTTC. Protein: CASSLGPDRTYEQYF.